The clone carrying this T cell receptor (beta chain) was counted at least ten times. The antigen is unknown. The CDR3 spans 11 residues. Germline-derived CDR1 and CDR2 are SQVTM and ANQGSEA. The ends were cut back, 4 bases at V and 5 bases at J, with 8 bases in the middle. This entry comes from a study of neurological immune-mediated disorders. In the study overall: Relapsing-remitting disease affected 31, and secondary progressive 3, of 34 multiple sclerosis patients. Study outcomes and limitations: CDR3 amino acid sequences found in expanded clones were never shared across subjects, suggesting private repertoires in all groups. Levels of TCR clonal expansion peaked in HTLV-1-associated myelopathy and reached their lowest in multiple sclerosis, under those of healthy controls.

From 15-18 subjects, each sequencing run yielded over 190 million TCR-beta sequences. MiXCR was run by TCRdb on the 5' RACE reads, yielding one entry per CDR3 protein. This table has 55,000 to 65,000 distinct CDR3 sequences, about 3.7% appearing once. The TCR originated in a woman aged 45 to 65 with multiple sclerosis. Sequenced input: PBMCs. The gene calls are TRBV29-1 and TRBJ2-5; no clear D. For the CDR3, the DNA is TGCAGCGTTGGAGTTTCTGAGACCCAGTACTTC. Translated: CSVGVSETQYF.